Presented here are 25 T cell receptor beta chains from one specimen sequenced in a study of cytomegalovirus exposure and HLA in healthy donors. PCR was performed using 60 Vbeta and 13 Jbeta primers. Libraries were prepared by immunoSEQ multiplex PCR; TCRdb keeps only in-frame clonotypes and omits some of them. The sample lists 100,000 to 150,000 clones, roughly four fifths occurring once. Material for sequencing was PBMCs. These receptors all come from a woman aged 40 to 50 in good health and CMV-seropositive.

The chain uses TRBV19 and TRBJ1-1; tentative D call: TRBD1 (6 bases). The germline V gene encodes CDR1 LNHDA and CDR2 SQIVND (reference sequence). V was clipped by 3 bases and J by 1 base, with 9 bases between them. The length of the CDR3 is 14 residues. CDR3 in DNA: TGTGCCAGTAGTATTACAGGGAGGAACACTGAAGCTTTCTTT. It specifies CASSITGRNTEAFF.

The chain's CDR3 is CASSTGTGVIEAFF. DNA for the CDR3: TGTGCCAGCAGTACCGGGACAGGGGTGATTGAAGCTTTCTTT. The V call is TRBV2, the J call TRBJ1-1, with 10 bases that match TRBD1. Trimming cost V 5 bases and J 7 bases; bases outside gene matches: 7. The CDR3 has 14 amino acids. From germline, CDR1 is SNHLY and CDR2 FYNNEI.

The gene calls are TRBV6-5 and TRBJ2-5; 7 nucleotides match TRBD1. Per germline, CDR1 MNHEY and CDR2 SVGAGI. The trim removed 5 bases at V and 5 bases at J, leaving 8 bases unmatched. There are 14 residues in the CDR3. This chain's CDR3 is CASSPAVRGETQYF. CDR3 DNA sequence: TGTGCCAGCAGTCCAGCGGTCAGGGGGGAGACCCAGTACTTC.

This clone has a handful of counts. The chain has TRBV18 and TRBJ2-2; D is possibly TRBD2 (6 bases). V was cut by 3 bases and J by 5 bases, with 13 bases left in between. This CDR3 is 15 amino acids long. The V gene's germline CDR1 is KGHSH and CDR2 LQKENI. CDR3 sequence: CASSPTGSNTGELFF. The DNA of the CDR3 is TGTGCCAGCTCACCGACCGGGAGCAATACCGGGGAGCTGTTTTTT.

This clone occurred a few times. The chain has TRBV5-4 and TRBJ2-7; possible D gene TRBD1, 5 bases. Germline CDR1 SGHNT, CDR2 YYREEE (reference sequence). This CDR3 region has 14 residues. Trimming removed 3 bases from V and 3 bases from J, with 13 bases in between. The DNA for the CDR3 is TGTGCCAGCAGCTGGGGCAGCACCGGCTACGAGCAGTACTTC. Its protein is CASSWGSTGYEQYF.

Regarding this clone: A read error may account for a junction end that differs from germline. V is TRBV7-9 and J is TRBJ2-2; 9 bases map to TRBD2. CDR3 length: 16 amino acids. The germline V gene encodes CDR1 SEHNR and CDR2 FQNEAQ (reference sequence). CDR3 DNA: TGTTCCAGCAGCTTTCTGCGGGAGGGCGCCACCGGGGAGCTGTTTTTT. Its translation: CSSSFLREGATGELFF.

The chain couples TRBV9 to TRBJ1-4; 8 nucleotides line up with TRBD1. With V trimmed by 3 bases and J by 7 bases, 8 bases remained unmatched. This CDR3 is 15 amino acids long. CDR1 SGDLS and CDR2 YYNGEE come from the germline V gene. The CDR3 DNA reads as TGTGCCAGCAGCGCATCAGGGGGCTCTGGTGAAAAACTGTTTTTT. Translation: CASSASGGSGEKLFF.

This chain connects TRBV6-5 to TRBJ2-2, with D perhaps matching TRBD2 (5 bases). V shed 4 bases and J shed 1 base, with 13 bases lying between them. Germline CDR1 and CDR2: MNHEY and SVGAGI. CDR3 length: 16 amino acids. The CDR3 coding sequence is TGTGCCAGCAGTTCCCTAGGGAGCCTGAACACCGGGGAGCTGTTTTTT. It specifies CASSSLGSLNTGELFF.

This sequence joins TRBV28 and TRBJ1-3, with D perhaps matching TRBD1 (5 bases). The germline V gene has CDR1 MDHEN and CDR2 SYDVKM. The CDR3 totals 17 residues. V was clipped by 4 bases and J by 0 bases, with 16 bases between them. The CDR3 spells CASSSTGIHGSGNTIYF. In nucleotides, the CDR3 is TGTGCCAGCAGTTCAACAGGTATCCACGGCTCTGGAAACACCATATATTTT.

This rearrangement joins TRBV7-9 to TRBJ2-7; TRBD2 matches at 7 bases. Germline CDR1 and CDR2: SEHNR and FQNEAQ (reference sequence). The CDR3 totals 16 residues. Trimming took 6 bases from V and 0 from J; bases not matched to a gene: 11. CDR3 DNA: TGTGCCAGCAGACCAGCCTACAGCGGGACCTCCTACGAGCAGTACTTC. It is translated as CASRPAYSGTSYEQYF. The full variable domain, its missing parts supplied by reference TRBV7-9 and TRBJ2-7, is DTGVSQNPRHKITKRGQNVTFRCDPISEHNRLYWYRQTLGQGPEFLTYFQNEAQLEKSRLLSDRFSAERPKGSFSTLEIQRTEQGDSAMYLCASRPAYSGTSYEQYFGPGTRLTVT.

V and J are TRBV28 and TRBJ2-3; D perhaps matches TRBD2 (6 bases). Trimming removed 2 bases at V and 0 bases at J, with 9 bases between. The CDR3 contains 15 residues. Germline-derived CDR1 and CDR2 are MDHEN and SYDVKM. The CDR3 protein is CASSLRGTSTDTQYF. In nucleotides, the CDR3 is TGTGCCAGCAGTTTACGCGGGACTAGCACAGATACGCAGTATTTT.

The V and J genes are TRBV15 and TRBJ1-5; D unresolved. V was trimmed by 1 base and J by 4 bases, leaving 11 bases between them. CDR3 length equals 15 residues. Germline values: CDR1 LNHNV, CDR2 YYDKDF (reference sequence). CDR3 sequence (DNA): TGTGCCACCAGCAGAGTCTTAGAGTCAAATCAGCCCCAGCATTTT. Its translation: CATSRVLESNQPQHF.

For the CDR3, the DNA is TGTGCCAGCAGCAAAGACTCTCAGGCGTACAATGAGCAGTTCTTC. This codes for CASSKDSQAYNEQFF. The chain uses TRBV21-1 and TRBJ2-1; the D call of TRBD1 is as the table states it, not checked on the DNA. TRBV21-1 is a known pseudogene. CDR3 size: 15 residues.

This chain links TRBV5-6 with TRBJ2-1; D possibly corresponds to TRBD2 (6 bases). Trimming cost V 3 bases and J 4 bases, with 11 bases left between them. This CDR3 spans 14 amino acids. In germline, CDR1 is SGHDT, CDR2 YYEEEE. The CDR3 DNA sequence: TGTGCCAGCAGCTGGGCGGGGACTTACAATGAGCAGTTCTTC. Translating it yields CASSWAGTYNEQFF.

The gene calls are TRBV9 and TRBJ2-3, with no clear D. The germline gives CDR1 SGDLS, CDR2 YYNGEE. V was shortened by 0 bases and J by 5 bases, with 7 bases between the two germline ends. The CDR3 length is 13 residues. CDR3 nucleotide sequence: TGTGCCAGCAGCGTAGCTGGAGAAGATACGCAGTATTTT. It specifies CASSVAGEDTQYF.

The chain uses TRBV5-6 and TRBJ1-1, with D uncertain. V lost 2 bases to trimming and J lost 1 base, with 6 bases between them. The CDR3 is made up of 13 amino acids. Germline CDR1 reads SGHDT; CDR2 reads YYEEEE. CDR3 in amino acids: CASSFSGNTEAFF. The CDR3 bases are TGTGCCAGCAGCTTCAGTGGGAACACTGAAGCTTTCTTT. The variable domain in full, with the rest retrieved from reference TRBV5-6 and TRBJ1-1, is DAGVTQSPTHLIKTRGQQVTLRCSPKSGHDTVSWYQQALGQGPQFIFQYYEEEERQRGNFPDRFSGHQFPNYSSELNVNALLLGDSALYLCASSFSGNTEAFFGQGTRLTVV.

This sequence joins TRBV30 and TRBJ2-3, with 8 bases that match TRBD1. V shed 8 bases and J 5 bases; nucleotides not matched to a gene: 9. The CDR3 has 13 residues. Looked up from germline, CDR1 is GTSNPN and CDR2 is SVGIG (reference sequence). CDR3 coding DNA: TGTGCCGTGAGTCAGGGGGCAAAAGATACGCAGTATTTT. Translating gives CAVSQGAKDTQYF. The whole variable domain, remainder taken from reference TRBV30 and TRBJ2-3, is SQTIHQWPATLVQPVGSPLSLECTVEGTSNPNLYWYRQAAGRGLQLLFYSVGIGQISSEVPQNLSASRPQDRQFILSSKKLLLSDSGFYLCAVSQGAKDTQYFGPGTRLTVL.

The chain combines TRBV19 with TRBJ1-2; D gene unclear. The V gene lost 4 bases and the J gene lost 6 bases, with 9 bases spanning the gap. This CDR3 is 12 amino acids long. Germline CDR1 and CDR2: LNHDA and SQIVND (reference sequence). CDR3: CASSTRLDGYTF. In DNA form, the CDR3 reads TGTGCCAGTAGTACCAGACTGGATGGCTACACCTTC.

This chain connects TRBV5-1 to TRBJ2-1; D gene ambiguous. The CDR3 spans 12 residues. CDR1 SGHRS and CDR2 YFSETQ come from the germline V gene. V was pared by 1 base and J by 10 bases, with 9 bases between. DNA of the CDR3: TGCGCCAGCAGCTTGTTCGGTCTCGAGCAGTTCTTC. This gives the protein CASSLFGLEQFF.

The CDR3 is CASSGAGGYGYTF. Written as DNA, the CDR3 is TGTGCCAGCAGTGGGGCAGGGGGCTATGGCTACACCTTC. This sequence joins TRBV6-4 and TRBJ1-2; 7 bases agree with TRBD1. There are 13 residues in the CDR3. Germline V lookup: CDR1 MRHNA, CDR2 SNTAGT. The V segment lost 4 bases and the J segment 4 bases; nucleotides outside the gene matches: 3.

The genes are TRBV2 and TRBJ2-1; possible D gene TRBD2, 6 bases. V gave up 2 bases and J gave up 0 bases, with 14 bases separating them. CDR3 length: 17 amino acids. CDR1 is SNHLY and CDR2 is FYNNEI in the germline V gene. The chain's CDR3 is CASSEFSGLSSYNEQFF. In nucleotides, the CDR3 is TGTGCCAGCAGTGAATTTAGCGGACTGAGCTCCTACAATGAGCAGTTCTTC.

CDR3 sequence (DNA): TGTGCCAGCAGTCTGGGTCAGGGGCAAGAGACCCAGTACTTC. The encoded protein is CASSLGQGQETQYF. The chain recombines TRBV25-1 with TRBJ2-5; D is possibly TRBD1 (6 bases). Germline CDR1 is MGHDK and CDR2 is SYGVNS. The CDR3 totals 14 residues. V was pared by 5 bases and J by 2 bases, with 12 bases between.

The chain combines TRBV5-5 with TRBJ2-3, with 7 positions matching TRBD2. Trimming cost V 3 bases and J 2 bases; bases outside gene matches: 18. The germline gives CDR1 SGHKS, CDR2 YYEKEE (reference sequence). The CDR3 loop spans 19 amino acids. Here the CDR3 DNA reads TGTGCCAGCAGCTCGGGATGGGGCTCTGAGCGGGACTACACAGATACGCAGTATTTT. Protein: CASSSGWGSERDYTDTQYF.

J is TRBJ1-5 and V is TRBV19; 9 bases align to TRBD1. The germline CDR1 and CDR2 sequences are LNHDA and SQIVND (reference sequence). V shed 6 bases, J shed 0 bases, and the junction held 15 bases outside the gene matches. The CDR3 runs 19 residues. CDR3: CASRIPGQGDPYSNQPQHF. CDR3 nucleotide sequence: TGTGCCAGTAGAATCCCGGGACAGGGAGACCCATATAGCAATCAGCCCCAGCATTTT. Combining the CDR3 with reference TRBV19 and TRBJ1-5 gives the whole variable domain DGGITQSPKYLFRKEGQNVTLSCEQNLNHDAMYWYRQDPGQGLRLIYYSQIVNDFQKGDIAEGYSVSREKKESFPLTVTSAQKNPTAFYLCASRIPGQGDPYSNQPQHFGDGTRLSIL.

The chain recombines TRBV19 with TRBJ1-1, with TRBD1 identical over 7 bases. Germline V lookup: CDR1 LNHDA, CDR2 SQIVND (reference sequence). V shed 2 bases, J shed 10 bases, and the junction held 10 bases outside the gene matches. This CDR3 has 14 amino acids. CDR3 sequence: CASSIQGGIVRAFF. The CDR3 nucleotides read TGTGCCAGTAGTATACAGGGGGGTATTGTTCGAGCTTTCTTT. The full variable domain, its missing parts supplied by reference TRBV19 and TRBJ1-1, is DGGITQSPKYLFRKEGQNVTLSCEQNLNHDAMYWYRQDPGQGLRLIYYSQIVNDFQKGDIAEGYSVSREKKESFPLTVTSAQKNPTAFYLCASSIQGGIVRAFFGQGTRLTVV.